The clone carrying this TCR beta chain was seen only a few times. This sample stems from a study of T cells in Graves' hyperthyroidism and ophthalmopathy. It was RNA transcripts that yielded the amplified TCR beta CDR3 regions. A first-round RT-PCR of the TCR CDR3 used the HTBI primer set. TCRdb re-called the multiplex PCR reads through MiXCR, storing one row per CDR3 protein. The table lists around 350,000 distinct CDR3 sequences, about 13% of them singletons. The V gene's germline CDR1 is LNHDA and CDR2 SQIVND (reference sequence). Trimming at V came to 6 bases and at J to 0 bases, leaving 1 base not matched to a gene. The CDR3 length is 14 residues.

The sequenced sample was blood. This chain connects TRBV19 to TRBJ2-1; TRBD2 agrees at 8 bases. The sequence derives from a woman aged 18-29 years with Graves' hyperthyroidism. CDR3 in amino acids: CASRLAGSYNEQFF. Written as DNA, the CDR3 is TGTGCCAGTAGGCTAGCGGGCTCCTACAATGAGCAGTTCTTC.